By frequency in the sample, the clone carrying this T cell receptor beta chain is medium-sized. These data come from a study of blood T cell repertoires in COVID-19. CDR1 and CDR2 from the germline V gene are SNHLY and FYNNEI. This CDR3 region has 10 residues. Trimming removed 7 bases from V and 8 bases from J, with 6 bases in between. Clones were sequenced by immunoSEQ multiplex PCR, and TCRdb holds only the in-frame ones, with some missing. The top ten hold 9.5% to 15% of the sample, which has some 75,000 clones, more than 70% seen once. The clonotype was recovered from a man aged 50 to 59 with COVID-19, enrolled during active disease. The rearrangement links TRBV2 to TRBJ2-1; D is unresolved. Sequencing was performed on peripheral blood. CDR3 protein: CASTLHEQFF. CDR3 DNA sequence: TGTGCCAGCACGCTACATGAGCAGTTCTTC.